This TCR beta chain was identified during a study of cytomegalovirus exposure and HLA in healthy donors (dated by TCRdb to about 2017). With respect to the entire study: An earlier analysis of approximately 600 of the donors reported roughly 270 Gb of sequence data and 120 million or so unique TCR beta sequences from around 200 million T cells. In addition to the first cohort of 666 subjects, a separate validation cohort of over 90 different subjects was used. Among about 400 genotyped donors of the cohort, an average of about 220,000 unique TCR beta nucleotide sequences was sequenced per donor, of which roughly 18% were non-productive. The study aimed to test whether cataloging public T cell receptors could reveal signatures of past pathogen exposure. An early release covering 500 to 750 HLA-typed donors comprised about 310 gigabases of sequencing data and roughly 86 million unique TCR sequences. Because of strong linkage in the cohort, 5 or 6 DR-DQ haplotypes were treated as single units for association and clustering. A later genetic analysis used genome-wide SNP genotypes for about 65% of the roughly 700 donors, treating that subset as a discovery cohort. Donor age, sex, ethnicity and CMV serostatus were compiled alongside the repertoire data. Rather than using new phenotypic data, the later analysis identified candidate immune exposures from TCR beta sequences and from how often those sequences occurred across donors. A later analysis re-analyzed previously published TCR beta repertoires from about 730 donors and added high-resolution HLA genotyping to study TCR occurrence patterns. Both class I and class II loci were covered by HLA typing, at four-digit resolution. The study combined high-throughput TCR immunosequencing, statistical association of individual TCRs with disease status, and machine learning to predict cytomegalovirus infection status. The number of donors typed differed by locus, with 629-630 for A, B, C, DRB1 and DQB1, around 520 for DQA1, nearly 610 for DPA1, and some 440 for DPB1. To decide whether each TCR beta V gene segment behaved as functional or pseudogenic, an earlier analysis of fewer than 750 of the donors relied on high-throughput TCR beta sequencing. All discovery cohort repertoires had been generated on a single sequencing platform. The T cell repertoires of several hundred subjects were profiled by immunosequencing and related to cytomegalovirus serostatus. Of the approximately 370 genotyped donors, roughly 76% were placed in the genetic ancestry cluster associated with self-reported Caucasian donors. The paper's findings and limits, for the study overall: The authors suggested that the approach could potentially be extended to other disease states and immunological phenotypes. Because the 87-base-pair reads could not distinguish some IMGT-functional V segments, including TRBV6-2 and TRBV6-3, those segments were excluded. Sequencing depth was assumed to be roughly uniform across donors in the presence/absence analyses, though that assumption may not hold. An earlier analysis of around 540 of the donors showed that most TCR beta V segments appeared in productive rearrangements either about 87% or about 30% of the time, which broadly matched IMGT annotations. According to a later analysis, parvovirus B19, influenza, CMV and Epstein-Barr virus appeared linked to several top co-occurrence clusters. In a later analysis, the rate of TCR association differed among HLA loci, with DRB1 alleles having the most associated TCRs and HLA-C alleles having the fewest. A later analysis associated 15,000 to 20,000 TCR beta sequences with specific HLA alleles at a false discovery rate of 0.05. Correlated functional status among segregating V segments might reflect linkage disequilibrium, but an unknown experimental factor could not be ruled out. A cluster of highly shared sequence variants was judged likely to be a technical artifact of the sequencing pipeline. A further reported finding was that TCR beta sequences accurately predicted the HLA-A and HLA-B alleles for most subjects in the first cohort. Cytomegalovirus status was reported to be diagnosed by the classifier with high specificity and sensitivity in both the original and validation cohorts. In vitro tests confirmed that a few of the cytomegalovirus-associated TCR beta chains recognize cytomegalovirus antigens. In a later genetic analysis, fewer N-insertions in productive TCRs were reported among donors in an Asian-associated ancestry cluster than the roughly 700-donor mean. A later analysis found that most CMV-associated TCR beta chains appeared HLA-restricted, with HLA associations seemingly driven largely by CMV exposure. In this cohort, only TCR beta chains were sequenced, and detectable features were limited by the absence of alpha or paired-chain data. When HLA alleles, especially DR and DQ, strongly co-occurred, attributing TCR associations to individual alleles was difficult. Because some donors lacked HLA typing at each locus, the association tests relied only on the typed subset. In the study, roughly 160 TCR beta chains were listed as associated with cytomegalovirus. Compared with equally common non-associated chains, HLA-associated TCR beta chains in a later analysis were more clonally expanded and had lower generation probabilities. Because counts were too low, some 16 rarely observed V segments, including chromosome 9 orphons, were excluded from the earlier analysis of 587 of the donors. Across donors, most TCR sequences were observed very rarely, whereas some public TCRs were present in many individuals. Immune exposure information for the cohort was limited to CMV serostatus. V-gene and J-gene trimming of TCR beta chains was associated with a missense DCLRE1C variant in a later genetic analysis, and the association was replicated in an independent cohort.

The cohort consisted of some 730 healthy bone marrow donors. All cohort members were sampled while nominally healthy, although unrecorded immune exposures were likely present. The donor was CMV seronegative and belonged to the group of over 300 seronegative cohort members. A peripheral blood sample was provided by each donor, and peripheral blood mononuclear cells were used for TCR beta sequencing. Genomic DNA extraction from the blood cell samples was performed with the Qiagen DNeasy Blood Extraction Kit. Library creation used the immunoSEQ multiplex PCR assay. For the multiplex PCR, a mixture combining 60 forward primers for TCR Vbeta segments and 13 reverse primers for TCR Jbeta segments was used. Amplification of the CDR3 region of rearranged TCR beta genes was performed with a multiplex PCR assay on genomic DNA. On the Illumina HiSeq System, the amplified TCR beta libraries were sequenced as 87-base-pair reads. The study's processing was this. A later analysis tallied approximately 87 million unique TCR beta chains across the approximately 670 repertoires, and about 10 million of those chains were shared by two or more donors. Raw reads were error-corrected and collapsed into unique sequences with a nearest-neighbor algorithm that merged closely related sequences to remove PCR and sequencing errors. To assign V, D and J gene segments, CDR3 sequences were aligned to IMGT reference sequences. For a sequence to be retained, at least a six-nucleotide match to both a V gene segment and a J gene segment was required. Rearrangements were classified as productive when the CDR3 lacked stop codons and remained in frame with V and J, and all other rearrangements were classified as non-productive. Following IMGT convention, CDR3 was defined as the stretch from the second conserved V-encoded cysteine to the conserved J-encoded phenylalanine. Sequences without an unambiguous match to a single V gene segment were excluded from the earlier analysis of approximately 560 of the donors. In an earlier analysis of roughly 500 of the donors, V segments were called functional above 56.7% productive rearrangements and were called segregating when the between-donor standard deviation exceeded 5%. A statistical classification framework was developed to diagnose cytomegalovirus status using the catalog of TCR beta chain sequences. V and J gene assignment, in a later analysis, came from comparing TCR nucleotide sequences with IMGT/GENE-DB human TR gene sequences. A later analysis assigned CDR3 sequences and most-parsimonious VDJ recombination scenarios with the TCRdist pipeline. In a later analysis, each TCR beta chain was defined by its CDR3 amino acid sequence together with its V-gene family, and reads lacking a unique V-gene family were excluded. As a way to deal with suspected cross-contamination and a sequencing artifact, a later analysis dropped nearly 600 nucleotide sequences that were highly shared and had low generation probability. In a later analysis, a clonal expansion index was calculated for each public chain from normalized within-repertoire ranks of inferred template counts. In a later analysis, generation probabilities were computed with a VDJ recombination model fitted to out-of-frame rearrangements, and the resulting probabilities were checked against IGoR. Hypergeometric tests were used in a later analysis to score TCR-TCR, TCR-HLA and TCR-CMV co-occurrence, with a repertoire-size bias correction applied to the TCR pairs. To estimate false discovery rates, a later analysis permuted the HLA or CMV assignments 20 times. A later analysis grouped co-occurring TCRs with DBSCAN, adding TCRdist sequence similarity when clustering within HLA-allele-positive subsets. Repertoires with fewer than 30,000 or more than 120,000 public chains were left out of co-occurrence clustering, as were five repertoires with anomalous nucleotide sharing. Here the immuneACCESS table is served through TCRdb, limited to in-frame sequences with V and J called. Missing clones are a known gap in these copies; in checked studies unresolved V genes cover under half, and the rest lacks a known reason. V and J calls and clone size are copied from that table; D and trimming were computed from the DNA. Here the sample has roughly 140,000 clones; roughly 62% occur a single time. Around 4% of the sample comes from the top ten.

This clone was observed a few times. Its antigen specificity is not known. Within one base of it there is no much larger clone, and no base qualities were kept. V lost 1 base and J lost 3 bases, and the count of bases not matched to a germline gene is 8. Taken from the germline V gene, the CDR1 and CDR2 loops are SGHTA and FQGTGA. The CDR3 runs 16 amino acids, cysteine and phenylalanine included. Solely the CDR3 DNA is kept, with 48 bases framed from the first base. Sequences were obtained from PBMCs. The sequence was collected from a man aged 60 to 69 in good health and CMV-seronegative. In this chain, TRBV7-3 is recombined with TRBJ1-1; 7 nucleotides in the junction match TRBD1. Here the CDR3 is given as CASSLNGRGVDTEAFF. The bases read TGTGCCAGCAGCTTAAACGGCAGGGGGGTGGACACTGAAGCTTTCTTT.